The rows below give T cell receptor beta chains drawn from one sample of a study of blood T cell repertoires in COVID-19. The table came from immunoSEQ multiplex PCR; TCRdb's copy has only in-frame clones and leaves some out. The sample consists of 30,000 or so clones, 90% to 95% of them appearing once. The material sequenced was peripheral blood. All receptors derive from a human donor in a cohort sampled during active COVID-19. Both conserved end residues are part of each CDR3. The D gene is left open where the match is weak. The size of a clone is reported for some rows only, either as once, few or many, or as a class for expanded clones.

cdr3_length: 13; v_call: TRBV11-2; clone_size: -; j_call: TRBJ1-2; d_call: TRBD1; cdr3_nt: TGTGCCAGCAGCCTTGGACAGGGTAATGGCTACACCTTC; cdr3_aa: CASSLGQGNGYTF
cdr3_length: 13; v_call: TRBV6-5; clone_size: -; j_call: TRBJ1-2; d_call: -; cdr3_nt: TGTGCCAGCAGTCTCTCCCCGGGGGAAGGCTACACCTTC; cdr3_aa: CASSLSPGEGYTF
cdr3_length: 13; v_call: TRBV2; clone_size: -; j_call: TRBJ1-5; d_call: -; cdr3_nt: TGTGCCAGCAGCGGGTTCCTGTTTTGGCCCCAGCATTTT; cdr3_aa: CASSGFLFWPQHF
cdr3_length: 13; v_call: TRBV19; clone_size: -; j_call: TRBJ2-1; d_call: -; cdr3_nt: TGTGCCAGTAGTGTAAGCCCGTCATCAGAGCAGTTCTTC; cdr3_aa: CASSVSPSSEQFF
cdr3_length: 15; v_call: TRBV29-1; clone_size: -; j_call: TRBJ2-2; d_call: TRBD2; cdr3_nt: TGCAGCGTTGCGACTAGCGGGAGGGCCACCGGGGAGCTGTTTTTT; cdr3_aa: CSVATSGRATGELFF
cdr3_length: 15; v_call: TRBV2; clone_size: -; j_call: TRBJ1-4; d_call: TRBD1; cdr3_nt: TGTGCCAGCAGTGAGCAAGGGACAGGGGGGGAAAAACTGTTTTTT; cdr3_aa: CASSEQGTGGEKLFF
cdr3_length: 14; v_call: TRBV15; clone_size: -; j_call: TRBJ1-6; d_call: -; cdr3_nt: TGTGCCACCAGCAGGGACAACTATAATTCACCCCTCCACTTT; cdr3_aa: CATSRDNYNSPLHF
cdr3_length: 15; v_call: TRBV27; clone_size: -; j_call: TRBJ2-2; d_call: TRBD1; cdr3_nt: TGTGCCAGCAGTATCGGGACAGGTAACACCGGGGAGCTGTTTTTT; cdr3_aa: CASSIGTGNTGELFF
cdr3_length: 13; v_call: TRBV3-1/TRBV3-2; clone_size: -; j_call: TRBJ1-2; d_call: -; cdr3_nt: TGTGCCAGCAGCGTAGGACAGAACTATGGCTACACCTTC; cdr3_aa: CASSVGQNYGYTF
cdr3_length: 15; v_call: TRBV6-2/TRBV6-3; clone_size: -; j_call: TRBJ1-1; d_call: -; cdr3_nt: TGTGCCAGCAGCTCGACCCCACAGGCGAACACTGAAGCTTTCTTT; cdr3_aa: CASSSTPQANTEAFF
cdr3_length: 16; v_call: TRBV7-8; clone_size: -; j_call: TRBJ1-5; d_call: -; cdr3_nt: TGTGCCAGCAGCTTAGGCCCGGCGGGGAGCAATCAGCCCCAGCATTTT; cdr3_aa: CASSLGPAGSNQPQHF
cdr3_length: 14; v_call: TRBV30; clone_size: once; j_call: TRBJ1-6; d_call: -; cdr3_nt: TGTGCCTGGAGTCCCCTTAGTTCCGGGTCACCCCTCCACTTT; cdr3_aa: CAWSPLSSGSPLHF
cdr3_length: 18; v_call: TRBV15; clone_size: -; j_call: TRBJ1-4; d_call: TRBD1; cdr3_nt: TGTGCCACCAGCCGAGGGACAGGGGGGTATTTTGGCAGTGAAAAACTGTTTTTT; cdr3_aa: CATSRGTGGYFGSEKLFF
cdr3_length: 14; v_call: TRBV6-5; clone_size: -; j_call: TRBJ1-2; d_call: -; cdr3_nt: TGTGCCAGCAGTTACTCGATGAGGCCCATTGGCTACACCTTC; cdr3_aa: CASSYSMRPIGYTF
cdr3_length: 18; v_call: TRBV5-1; clone_size: -; j_call: TRBJ1-3; d_call: -; cdr3_nt: TGCGCCAGCAGCTCTGAGGGGAATACAGGGCACTCTGGAAACACCATATATTTT; cdr3_aa: CASSSEGNTGHSGNTIYF
cdr3_length: 13; v_call: TRBV12-3/TRBV12-4; clone_size: -; j_call: TRBJ2-3; d_call: -; cdr3_nt: TGTGCCGGAAAAGGGACAAACGCAGATACGCAGTATTTT; cdr3_aa: CAGKGTNADTQYF
cdr3_length: 14; v_call: TRBV5-1; clone_size: -; j_call: TRBJ1-1; d_call: TRBD1; cdr3_nt: TGCGCCAGCAGCTTGGGAGAGGGGGCGGCGGAAGCTTTCTTT; cdr3_aa: CASSLGEGAAEAFF
cdr3_length: 15; v_call: TRBV5-1; clone_size: -; j_call: TRBJ1-3; d_call: -; cdr3_nt: TGCGCCAGCAGCGCGACAGGCTTCTCTGGAAACACCATATATTTT; cdr3_aa: CASSATGFSGNTIYF
cdr3_length: 17; v_call: TRBV3-1/TRBV3-2; clone_size: -; j_call: TRBJ2-3; d_call: TRBD2; cdr3_nt: TGTGCCAGCAGCCAAGATCGGGGACTAGCGGGCACAGATACGCAGTATTTT; cdr3_aa: CASSQDRGLAGTDTQYF
cdr3_length: 15; v_call: TRBV7-9; clone_size: -; j_call: TRBJ1-4; d_call: TRBD1; cdr3_nt: TGTGCCAGCAGTTCAACGGGACAGGGGAATGAAAAACTGTTTTTT; cdr3_aa: CASSSTGQGNEKLFF
cdr3_length: 13; v_call: TRBV15; clone_size: -; j_call: TRBJ1-2; d_call: TRBD1; cdr3_nt: TGTGCCACCAGCGGGACAGCTTACTATGGCTACACCTTC; cdr3_aa: CATSGTAYYGYTF
cdr3_length: 15; v_call: TRBV3-1/TRBV3-2; clone_size: few; j_call: TRBJ1-6; d_call: -; cdr3_nt: TGTGCCAGCAGCCAACCAGGTGCCCTTAATTCACCCCTCCACTTT; cdr3_aa: CASSQPGALNSPLHF
cdr3_length: 18; v_call: TRBV5-1; clone_size: -; j_call: TRBJ2-3; d_call: TRBD2; cdr3_nt: TGCGCCAGCAGCTCCCGGGCGCGGGAGCCTCTGGGAACAGATACGCAGTATTTT; cdr3_aa: CASSSRAREPLGTDTQYF
cdr3_length: 13; v_call: TRBV19; clone_size: -; j_call: TRBJ1-1; d_call: -; cdr3_nt: TGTGCCAGTAGTATAGACAGGTTCACTGAAGCTTTCTTT; cdr3_aa: CASSIDRFTEAFF
cdr3_length: 16; v_call: TRBV28; clone_size: -; j_call: TRBJ2-2; d_call: TRBD2; cdr3_nt: TGTGCCAGCAGTTTACGACTAGCGGGGGGGCCCGGGGAGCTGTTTTTT; cdr3_aa: CASSLRLAGGPGELFF
cdr3_length: 13; v_call: TRBV12-3/TRBV12-4; clone_size: -; j_call: TRBJ2-2; d_call: -; cdr3_nt: TGTGCCAGCAGTCCCAGGTACCGCGGGGAGCTGTTTTTT; cdr3_aa: CASSPRYRGELFF
cdr3_length: 14; v_call: TRBV6-6; clone_size: -; j_call: TRBJ1-4; d_call: TRBD1; cdr3_nt: TGTGCCAGCACCCCGGGACAGGGAGGCGAAAAACTGTTTTTT; cdr3_aa: CASTPGQGGEKLFF
cdr3_length: 12; v_call: TRBV19; clone_size: -; j_call: TRBJ1-1; d_call: -; cdr3_nt: TGTGCCAGTAGAGAGACAGCCCTTGAAGCTTTCTTT; cdr3_aa: CASRETALEAFF
cdr3_length: 13; v_call: TRBV4-2; clone_size: -; j_call: TRBJ1-2; d_call: -; cdr3_nt: TGTGCCAGCAGCCAACCAGGGAACTATGGCTACACCTTC; cdr3_aa: CASSQPGNYGYTF
cdr3_length: 13; v_call: TRBV11-3; clone_size: -; j_call: TRBJ2-1; d_call: -; cdr3_nt: TGTGCCAGCGGTTACGGTCTAACCACTGAGCAGTTCTTC; cdr3_aa: CASGYGLTTEQFF
cdr3_length: 14; v_call: TRBV13; clone_size: -; j_call: TRBJ1-5; d_call: -; cdr3_nt: TGTGCCAGCAGCTTAGGGCGGACTAATCAGCCCCAGCATTTT; cdr3_aa: CASSLGRTNQPQHF
cdr3_length: 13; v_call: TRBV6-6; clone_size: -; j_call: TRBJ2-5; d_call: TRBD1; cdr3_nt: TGTGCCAGCAGACGAGGGACAGGAGAGACCCAGTACTTC; cdr3_aa: CASRRGTGETQYF
cdr3_length: 17; v_call: TRBV5-6; clone_size: -; j_call: TRBJ1-1; d_call: -; cdr3_nt: TGTGCCAGCAGCTCAATCCCATTCTGGACAATGAACACTGAAGCTTTCTTT; cdr3_aa: CASSSIPFWTMNTEAFF